This T cell receptor (beta chain) stems from a study of beta chain features in type 1 diabetes. About this clone itself: The antigen is undetermined.

As every portion of the isolated RNA was reverse transcribed, the sequencing read expressed TCRB transcripts. Some clones are missing from TCRdb's copy, which holds only in-frame ones; the method was immunoSEQ multiplex PCR. The table shows approximately 170,000 clones, with 6% to 9% occurring only once. General observations from the study: Junctions at VDJ sites from type 1 diabetes patients had fewer insertions and more deletions. Amplification by PCR could prefer shorter templates, with the same effect in patients and controls. Any role of HLA type in TCRB rearrangement remained unresolved here. There was a moderate but significant shortening of TCRB CDR3s in all four CD4+ subsets of Type 1 diabetes patients.

This CDR3 spans 14 amino acids. Germline V CDR1 and CDR2: SGHKS, YYEKEE (reference sequence). Trimming took off 5 bases at V and 2 bases at J, with 13 bases between the two ends. This sequence was found in a man aged 18 to 29 with type 1 diabetes. This chain uses TRBV5-5 with TRBJ1-1, with D possibly being TRBD1 (5 bases). Input material: central memory CD4+ T cells from blood. CDR3 coding DNA: TGTGCCAGCAGAGGCAGGGAGGTCAACACTGAAGCTTTCTTT. It is translated as CASRGREVNTEAFF.